This TCR beta chain emerged from a study of graft-versus-host responses after intestinal transplantation. Study as a whole: Recipients obtained multivisceral, liver-intestinal, or isolated intestinal transplants. Recipients were all induced with anti-thymocyte globulin, then given tacrolimus and steroids for roughly 3 years.

Study results and caveats: The authors found GvH clones in recipient marrow, some appearing first in ileum or blood.

Here immunoSEQ multiplex PCR was the method, and the copy in TCRdb shows in-frame clones only, minus some. The sample contains more than 70,000 clones, 85% to 95% of which appear only once. The germline V gene encodes CDR1 MDHEN and CDR2 SYDVKM. This CDR3 is built from 13 residues. Trimming cost V 3 bases and J 2 bases, with 7 bases left between them. Turning to this clone: Its target is not known.

The material sequenced was unstimulated CD8+ T cells sorted from spleen or lymph node cells, taken before transplant. This TCR was sampled from a human donor who was the organ donor for an intestinal transplant. The rearrangement links TRBV28 to TRBJ1-2, with D possibly TRBD1 on 5 matching bases. The CDR3 loop reads CASSFKGNYGYTF. The CDR3 nucleotides are TGTGCCAGCAGTTTTAAGGGGAACTATGGCTACACCTTC.